These T cell receptor beta chains were read from a single sample in a study of OX40 agonist ivuxolimab in advanced cancers. Sequenced by immunoSEQ multiplex PCR; TCRdb stores in-frame clones only, minus some. The table includes 87,000 or so clones, roughly 88% detected once. The sample in question was CD4+ or CD8+ T cells sorted from blood, obtained in a trial of the OX40 agonist ivuxolimab. These receptors were collected from an adult with an advanced solid tumor such as melanoma, head and neck, liver or kidney cancer. Both conserved end residues are part of each CDR3. The D gene is left open where the match is weak. For some rows the clone size is stated as once, few or many, or as a class when expanded; others skip it.

size	V	J	D	DNA	CDR3
.	TRBV5-8	TRBJ1-2	.	TGTGCCAGCAGCTTCATGGTAGGGGTATATGGCTACACCTTC	CASSFMVGVYGYTF
.	TRBV23-1	TRBJ2-5	.	TGCGCCAGCAGCCAAGATTATGAAGCGCAAGAGACCCAGTACTTC	CASSQDYEAQETQYF
.	TRBV9	TRBJ2-1	.	TGTGCCAGCAGCGTACAGGGAGGCCCCTACAATGAGCAGTTCTTC	CASSVQGGPYNEQFF
.	TRBV2	TRBJ2-2	TRBD2	TGTGCCAGCAGTGAGAGACGGGAGGGCGGCACCGGGGAGCTGTTTTTT	CASSERREGGTGELFF
.	TRBV5-6	TRBJ2-7	.	TGTGCCAGCAGCTATTCCGGGACTTCCTACGAGCAGTACTTC	CASSYSGTSYEQYF
.	TRBV5-6	TRBJ2-7	TRBD2	TGTGCCAGCAGCTCGAAGGGACTAGCAGGCTTTTACGAGCAGTACTTC	CASSSKGLAGFYEQYF
.	TRBV18	TRBJ2-1	.	TGTGCCAGCTCGCCCATCGAGGTGAATGAGCAGTTCTTC	CASSPIEVNEQFF
.	TRBV7-6	TRBJ2-1	.	TGTGCCAGCAGCTTAAGGGCCTACTCAGGGCAGTTCTTC	CASSLRAYSGQFF
.	TRBV5-4	TRBJ2-1	TRBD2	TGTGCCAGCAGCTTGGCGTGGGAGGGCCAGGGTGAGCAGTTCTTC	CASSLAWEGQGEQFF
once	TRBV7-2	TRBJ2-7	.	TGTGCCAGCAGCTTAGATTCCCAGGGTATGAGCCTCGAGCAGTACTTC	CASSLDSQGMSLEQYF
few	TRBV27	TRBJ2-7	TRBD1	TGTGCCAGCAGTTTCCTAGGACAGGCCTACGAGCAGTACTTC	CASSFLGQAYEQYF
.	TRBV11-2	TRBJ2-5	TRBD1	TGTGCCAGCAGCTCATGGGACAGGGATCAAGAGACCCAGTACTTC	CASSSWDRDQETQYF
.	TRBV5-1	TRBJ2-5	.	TGCGCCAGCAGCTTGGCCCTGGCCCAAGAGACCCAGTACTTC	CASSLALAQETQYF
.	TRBV30	TRBJ2-7	.	TGTGCCTGGAGTACCCCGGGTCCCCAAGGGGAGCAGTACTTC	CAWSTPGPQGEQYF
.	TRBV19	TRBJ2-1	TRBD2	TGTGCCAGTAGTATAGGAGGGGCGGGAGCCTTTGCCAATGAGCAGTTCTTC	CASSIGGAGAFANEQFF
.	TRBV19	TRBJ2-1	TRBD2	TGTGCCAGTAGTAAAAGGACTAGCGGGACACTTGAGCAGTTCTTC	CASSKRTSGTLEQFF
few	TRBV11-3	TRBJ2-5	.	TGTGCCAGCAGCCCAGGGCGTGAGACCCAGTACTTC	CASSPGRETQYF
once	TRBV7-2	TRBJ1-6	TRBD1	TGTGCCAGCAAGAGGGACAGATATTCACCCCTCCACTTT	CASKRDRYSPLHF
.	TRBV28	TRBJ2-1	.	TGTGCCAGCAGGGCACTAGGGGGAATCAATGAGCAGTTCTTC	CASRALGGINEQFF
.	TRBV7-9	TRBJ2-7	.	TGTGCCAGCAGCACTAGCTACGAGCAGTACTTC	CASSTSYEQYF
.	TRBV7-2	TRBJ2-1	TRBD2	TGTGCCAGCAGCCAAGGACTAGCGGGAGTCAATGAGCAGTTCTTC	CASSQGLAGVNEQFF
.	TRBV18	TRBJ2-3	TRBD1	TGTGCCAGCTCACCAAAGGGGGCTGATACGCAGTATTTT	CASSPKGADTQYF
.	TRBV20-1	TRBJ2-1	.	TGCAGTGCCCAAATTAACAATGAGCAGTTCTTC	CSAQINNEQFF
.	TRBV7-8	TRBJ2-2	TRBD2	TGTGCCAGCGTATTCGGGGAGGGGACGAACACCGGGGAGCTGTTTTTT	CASVFGEGTNTGELFF
once	TRBV28	TRBJ2-3	.	TGTGCCAGCAGTTCTAAATACGACAGGAATTTT	CASSSKYDRNF
.	TRBV27	TRBJ2-7	.	TGTGCCAGCACCCTTACGGCGAGAACAAACGTCTACGAGCAGTACTTC	CASTLTARTNVYEQYF
.	TRBV2	TRBJ2-3	.	TGTGCCAGCAGTGAAGATTTCGCAGATACGCAGTATTTT	CASSEDFADTQYF
.	TRBV28	TRBJ2-7	.	TGTGCCAGCAGTTTGGGGAGACCCTACGAGCAGTACTTC	CASSLGRPYEQYF
.	TRBV7-9	TRBJ2-3	.	TGTGCCAGCAGCTTATATGCGGGAGATACGCAGTATTTT	CASSLYAGDTQYF
.	TRBV5-6	TRBJ2-3	TRBD2	TGTGCCAGCAGCTTGGTTAGCGGGAGGGCGAATACGCAGTATTTT	CASSLVSGRANTQYF
.	TRBV19	TRBJ1-2	TRBD1	TGTGCCAGCCGGGACAGGGAGATCTTAGACTATGGCTACACCTTC	CASRDREILDYGYTF
.	TRBV5-1	TRBJ2-2	.	TGCGCCAGCAGCATGGGGGACGGATCGAACACCGGGGAGCTGTTTTTT	CASSMGDGSNTGELFF
.	TRBV19	TRBJ2-2	TRBD1	TGTGCCAGTAGTATAGGGACAGGGATCACCGGGGAGCTGTTTTTT	CASSIGTGITGELFF
.	TRBV5-1	TRBJ2-3	.	TGCGCCAGCAGCTTGGCAGACCCTAGCACAGATACGCAGTATTTT	CASSLADPSTDTQYF
once	TRBV27	TRBJ1-4	TRBD1	TGTGCCAGCAGTGGGACAGGAGTTTCAACTAATGAAAAACTGTTTTTT	CASSGTGVSTNEKLFF
.	TRBV6-5	TRBJ1-6	.	TGTGCCAGCAGTTACTCCGACTCACCCCTCCACTTT	CASSYSDSPLHF
.	TRBV18	TRBJ2-7	.	TGTGCCAGCTCACCAAGTCTGATCCCAGGGAAATCCTACGAGCAGTACTTC	CASSPSLIPGKSYEQYF
.	TRBV28	TRBJ2-7	.	TGTGCCAGCAGCTCCCGCTACGAGCAGTACTTC	CASSSRYEQYF
.	TRBV19	TRBJ2-5	.	TGTGCCAGTAGGGACGGGAGAAGAGAGACCCAGTACTTC	CASRDGRRETQYF
.	TRBV11-2	TRBJ1-1	.	TGTGCCAGCAGCGAGGACACTGAAGCTTTCTTT	CASSEDTEAFF
.	TRBV5-4	TRBJ2-3	TRBD1	TGTGCCAGCAGCCCTCGGGACAGCGCAGATACGCAGTATTTT	CASSPRDSADTQYF
few	TRBV18	TRBJ2-5	.	TGTGCCAGCTCACCGGAGGGAGTCACGGAGACCCAGTACTTC	CASSPEGVTETQYF
.	TRBV7-9	TRBJ1-1	.	TGTGCCAGCAGCCCCTATGTTACAGGGCCGGGCACTGAAGCTTTCTTT	CASSPYVTGPGTEAFF
.	TRBV4-1	TRBJ1-2	TRBD1	TGCGCCAGCAGCCAGGAGCACAGGGGAGCGAGAGGCTACACCTTC	CASSQEHRGARGYTF
few	TRBV7-9	TRBJ1-2	.	TGTGCCAGCAGCCTTACCCCGGGACTACCGGTGGGCGGCACCTTC	CASSLTPGLPVGGTF
once	TRBV10-3	TRBJ2-7	.	TGTGCCATCTTTGACAGGAACTACGAGCAGTACTTC	CAIFDRNYEQYF
.	TRBV19	TRBJ2-3	TRBD1	TGTGCCAGTAGTATCGGCTTTCGGGACAGGGGTCGAGATACGCAGTATTTT	CASSIGFRDRGRDTQYF
.	TRBV27	TRBJ2-5	TRBD1	TGTGCCAGCAGCCCTCAGGGGGTAGGGATCCAAGAGACCCAGTACTTC	CASSPQGVGIQETQYF
.	TRBV10-3	TRBJ2-2	.	TGTGCCATCACAGAGAGTACTTATGACTCCGGGGAGCTGTTTTTT	CAITESTYDSGELFF
.	TRBV7-2	TRBJ2-2	TRBD2	TGTGCCAGCAGCTTTAGAAGGACTAGCGGTCACACCGGGGAGCTGTTTTTT	CASSFRRTSGHTGELFF